Each of the 13 T cell receptor beta chains below was sequenced from the same sample in a study of shared clonotypes between healthy human individuals. Data came from immunoSEQ multiplex PCR; TCRdb stores just in-frame clones and leaves some out. The sample has about 1,900,000 clones; approximately 95% are singletons. Naive CD8 cells, CD45RO-negative and positively selected for CCR7, excluded terminally differentiated effector memory CD45RA+ cells. The sample comprised naive CD8+ T cells sorted from blood. These receptor sequences come from a man in his late teens or twenties in good health.

V usage is TRBV6-5 and J usage is TRBJ1-1; maybe TRBD1 (5 bases). CDR1 is MNHEY, CDR2 SVGAGI, per germline. CDR3 length equals 12 residues. Trimming pared 0 bases from V and 10 bases from J, leaving 9 bases between. CDR3 sequence: CASSYSGVLAFF. CDR3 bases: TGTGCCAGCAGTTACTCGGGGGTTCTAGCTTTCTTT.

This chain connects TRBV7-9 to TRBJ2-1; 9 positions match TRBD2. Germline CDR1 SEHNR, CDR2 FQNEAQ (reference sequence). V dropped 5 bases and J dropped 0; count of bases not matched to a gene: 2. CDR3 length equals 15 residues. The CDR3 nucleotides are TGTGCCAGCAGCCATAGCGGGGGCTCCTACAATGAGCAGTTCTTC. The encoded protein is CASSHSGGSYNEQFF.

For this clone: Other DNA sequences in the sample encode the same CDR3. The genes are TRBV27 and TRBJ2-1; 7 nucleotides line up with TRBD1. After removal of 5 bases from V and 2 bases from J, the junction contained 3 bases not matched to a gene. The V gene's germline CDR1 is MNHEY and CDR2 SMNVEV (reference sequence). CDR3 length equals 14 residues. The CDR3 DNA sequence: TGTGCCAGCAGTCTCGGACAGGCCTACAATGAGCAGTTCTTC. It encodes CASSLGQAYNEQFF.

This chain joins TRBV10-3 and TRBJ2-1; 9 bases fit TRBD2. Germline V CDR1 and CDR2: ENHRY, SYGVKD. The CDR3 length is 18 residues. Trimming took 3 bases from V and 4 from J; bases not matched to a gene: 13. The CDR3 nucleotides read TGTGCCATCAGTGATCCTCGACTGTCTAGCGGGGTGTACAATGAGCAGTTCTTC. Its protein product is CAISDPRLSSGVYNEQFF.

The chain links TRBV21-1 to TRBJ1-2. TRBV21-1 is a known pseudogene. The CDR3 runs 10 residues. Written as DNA, the CDR3 is TGTGCCAGCAGCAATGGGGGCTACACCTTC. Translating gives CASSNGGYTF.

The chain has TRBV15 and TRBJ2-7; TRBD2 might be the D (6 bases). Between the trimmed V and J ends, which lost 4 bases and 1 base, there was a span of 11 bases. This CDR3 region has 14 residues. Germline V gene lookup returns CDR1 LNHNV and CDR2 YYDKDF (reference sequence). CDR3 loop: CATSKGGLSYEQYF. The CDR3 bases are TGTGCCACCAGCAAGGGAGGCCTGTCCTACGAGCAGTACTTC. Filled out from reference TRBV15 and TRBJ2-7, the complete variable domain reads DAMVIQNPRYQVTQFGKPVTLSCSQTLNHNVMYWYQQKSSQAPKLLFHYYDKDFNNEADTPDNFQSRRPNTSFCFLDIRSPGLGDTAMYLCATSKGGLSYEQYFGPGTRLTVT.

The V gene is TRBV13, the J gene TRBJ1-4, with TRBD1 as a possible D gene (6 bases). The CDR3 has 14 residues. V lost 6 bases to trimming and J lost 8 bases, with 16 bases between them. CDR1 is PRHDT, CDR2 FYEKMQ, per germline (reference sequence). The CDR3 reads CASSLAGTTEKLFF. The DNA for the CDR3 is TGTGCCAGCAGTTTGGCGGGGACAACGGAAAAACTGTTTTTT.

V and J are TRBV5-5 and TRBJ2-2, with D unresolved. CDR1 and CDR2 from the germline V gene are SGHKS and YYEKEE (reference sequence). The CDR3 covers 15 residues. Trimming took off 1 base at V and 4 bases at J, with 11 bases between the two ends. The CDR3 DNA reads as TGTGCCAGCAGCTTGTACGACGGACCCACCGGGGAGCTGTTTTTT. It is translated as CASSLYDGPTGELFF.

The chain combines TRBV5-1 with TRBJ2-1, with TRBD2 identical over 8 bases. Germline V gene sequence: CDR1 SGHRS, CDR2 YFSETQ. The CDR3 length is 16 residues. With 0 bases clipped from V and 3 bases from J, the junction kept 5 bases outside the gene matches. This CDR3 reads CASSLDGREVYNEQFF. CDR3 bases: TGCGCCAGCAGCTTGGATGGGCGGGAGGTCTACAATGAGCAGTTCTTC.

V is TRBV27 and J is TRBJ1-6; 8 bases map to TRBD1. V shed 2 bases, J shed 2 bases, and the junction held 17 bases outside the gene matches. Germline V gene data show CDR1 as MNHEY and CDR2 as SMNVEV (reference sequence). The CDR3 length is 21 residues. The CDR3 bases are TGTGCCAGCAGTTTAGTTCCGAGGACAGGGCGCTTTGGGCCCTATAATTCACCCCTCCACTTT. Its protein is CASSLVPRTGRFGPYNSPLHF.

CDR3 in amino acids: CASSLEPTGDQETQYF. CDR3 nucleotide sequence: TGTGCCAGCAGCCTAGAACCCACAGGGGACCAAGAGACCCAGTACTTC. The V gene is TRBV27, the J gene TRBJ2-5; 7 positions match TRBD1. Trimming took 6 bases from V and 0 from J; bases not matched to a gene: 10. Germline assignment: CDR1 MNHEY and CDR2 SMNVEV (reference sequence). The CDR3 extends over 16 amino acids.

The rearrangement joins TRBV4-3 to TRBJ2-1; 8 bases agree with TRBD2. The CDR3 consists of 17 residues. Per the germline V gene, CDR1 is LGHNA and CDR2 is YSLEER. Trimming cost V 0 bases and J 4 bases; bases outside gene matches: 8. DNA for the CDR3: TGCGCCAGCAGCCAAGATCTTGCTAGCGGGCATTACAATGAGCAGTTCTTC. Its protein is CASSQDLASGHYNEQFF.

This chain uses TRBV13 with TRBJ2-7, with TRBD1 as a possible D gene (5 bases). Germline CDR1 PRHDT, CDR2 FYEKMQ (reference sequence). The CDR3 is 12 amino acids. V was pared by 5 bases and J by 5 bases, with 10 bases between. In DNA, the CDR3 is TGTGCCAGCAGCCAGGGCTTGAACGAGCAGTACTTC. Amino acid sequence: CASSQGLNEQYF.